Listed below are T cell receptor beta chains from one sample, sequenced in a study of CD8+ T cells in alopecia areata. Only in-frame clones appear in the TCRdb table, and some are missing; sequencing was by immunoSEQ multiplex PCR. This table has roughly 180,000 clones, about three fifths appearing once. Sequencing used CD4+ T cells sorted from blood, obtained at week 4, from a patient treated with tofacitinib. The source is a human donor with alopecia areata. Each CDR3 is given with its conserved first and last residue. Fields, in order: CDR3 protein, CDR3 DNA, clone size, V gene, D gene, J gene. The D gene is left open where the match is weak. For some rows the clone size is stated as once, few or many, or as a class when expanded; others skip it.

CDR3: CASSLSSGQETQYF
DNA: TGTGCCAGCAGTTTATCGTCCGGGCAAGAGACCCAGTACTTC
size: few
V: TRBV28
D: .
J: TRBJ2-5

CDR3: CSVGVDGVGNQPQHF
DNA: TGCAGCGTTGGAGTGGATGGGGTGGGCAATCAGCCCCAGCATTTT
size: .
V: TRBV29-1
D: .
J: TRBJ1-5

CDR3: CASSHPPTGDYGYTF
DNA: TGCGCCAGCAGCCACCCCCCGACGGGCGACTATGGCTACACCTTC
size: .
V: TRBV4-1
D: .
J: TRBJ1-2

CDR3: CSVKTGSNTGELFF
DNA: TGCAGCGTCAAGACAGGGAGTAACACCGGGGAGCTGTTTTTT
size: .
V: TRBV29-1
D: TRBD1
J: TRBJ2-2

CDR3: CAWTYLRETQYF
DNA: TGTGCCTGGACCTACTTGAGAGAGACCCAGTACTTC
size: .
V: TRBV30
D: .
J: TRBJ2-5

CDR3: CASSIQGARYGYTF
DNA: TGTGCCAGTAGTATCCAGGGGGCTCGGTACGGCTACACCTTC
size: few
V: TRBV19
D: TRBD1
J: TRBJ1-2

CDR3: CASSLARRGEQFF
DNA: TGTGCCAGCAGCTTAGCTAGACGGGGTGAGCAGTTCTTC
size: .
V: TRBV7-6
D: .
J: TRBJ2-1

CDR3: CASSHKGGEETQYF
DNA: TGCGCCAGCAGCCATAAAGGAGGGGAAGAGACCCAGTACTTC
size: once
V: TRBV5-1
D: .
J: TRBJ2-5

CDR3: CASSSLGQQETQYF
DNA: TGTGCCAGCAGCTCCTTAGGACAGCAAGAGACCCAGTACTTC
size: once
V: TRBV7-2
D: .
J: TRBJ2-5

CDR3: CASSLGLALGEEQFF
DNA: TGTGCCAGCAGTTTGGGGCTAGCCCTAGGAGAAGAGCAGTTCTTC
size: many
V: TRBV27
D: .
J: TRBJ2-1

CDR3: CASSLEGTGTEAFF
DNA: TGTGCCAGCAGCTTGGAGGGGACAGGGACTGAAGCTTTCTTT
size: .
V: TRBV4-2
D: TRBD1
J: TRBJ1-1

CDR3: CAISGDGYTF
DNA: TGTGCCATCTCAGGGGATGGCTACACCTTC
size: .
V: TRBV7-9
D: .
J: TRBJ1-2

CDR3: CASSPQGMNTEAFF
DNA: TGTGCCAGCTCACCACAGGGTATGAACACTGAAGCTTTCTTT
size: .
V: TRBV18
D: .
J: TRBJ1-1

CDR3: CSVEMTGDRGDTQYF
DNA: TGCAGCGTTGAGATGACGGGGGACAGGGGGGATACGCAGTATTTT
size: .
V: TRBV29-1
D: TRBD1
J: TRBJ2-3

CDR3: CSVDTSGGDTQYF
DNA: TGCAGCGTTGATACTAGCGGGGGAGATACGCAGTATTTT
size: .
V: TRBV29-1
D: TRBD2
J: TRBJ2-3

CDR3: CASSQDIGVSTYNSPLHF
DNA: TGTGCCAGCAGCCAAGATATCGGGGTTTCCACCTATAATTCACCCCTCCACTTT
size: .
V: TRBV4-2
D: .
J: TRBJ1-6

CDR3: CSACGMTGVLEAFF
DNA: TGCAGCGCCTGTGGTATGACAGGGGTCCTTGAAGCTTTCTTT
size: few
V: TRBV29-1
D: TRBD1
J: TRBJ1-1

CDR3: CASSLQGEEQPQHF
DNA: TGTGCCAGCAGCTTACAGGGGGAAGAACAGCCCCAGCATTTT
size: .
V: TRBV5-4
D: TRBD1
J: TRBJ1-5

CDR3: CSAGDRDRGYTDTQYF
DNA: TGCAGCGCGGGAGACAGGGACAGGGGCTACACAGATACGCAGTATTTT
size: .
V: TRBV29-1
D: TRBD1
J: TRBJ2-3

CDR3: CASSQGQAFTGELFF
DNA: TGCGCCAGCAGCCAAGGACAGGCCTTCACCGGGGAGCTGTTTTTT
size: few
V: TRBV4-3
D: .
J: TRBJ2-2

CDR3: CASSLWRQQETQYF
DNA: TGCGCCAGCAGCTTGTGGCGACAGCAAGAGACCCAGTACTTC
size: .
V: TRBV5-1
D: .
J: TRBJ2-5

CDR3: CASSQRRLPNTGELFF
DNA: TGTGCCAGCAGTCAGAGACGACTACCGAACACCGGGGAGCTGTTTTTT
size: few
V: TRBV28
D: .
J: TRBJ2-2

CDR3: CATSRDLRGGTDTQYF
DNA: TGTGCCACCAGCAGAGATCTGCGGGGGGGCACAGATACGCAGTATTTT
size: .
V: TRBV15
D: TRBD2
J: TRBJ2-3

CDR3: CSTDSGPTDDTEAFF
DNA: TGCAGCACCGACAGCGGACCTACCGATGACACTGAAGCTTTCTTT
size: .
V: TRBV29-1
D: .
J: TRBJ1-1

CDR3: CASSLEAAGANVLTF
DNA: TGTGCCAGCAGCTTGGAGGCGGCTGGGGCCAACGTCCTGACTTTC
size: .
V: TRBV7-6
D: .
J: TRBJ2-6

CDR3: CASSRSGETQYF
DNA: TGTGCCAGCAGCCGTAGCGGGGAGACCCAGTACTTC
size: few
V: TRBV7-2
D: TRBD2
J: TRBJ2-5

CDR3: CASSLAPLDTQYF
DNA: TGCGCCAGCAGCTTGGCCCCACTAGATACGCAGTATTTT
size: .
V: TRBV5-1
D: .
J: TRBJ2-3

CDR3: CSVGEEFDFF
DNA: TGCAGCGTTGGAGAGGAATTTGATTTCTTT
size: .
V: TRBV29-1
D: .
J: TRBJ1-1

CDR3: CASSEDQGFEQYF
DNA: TGTGCCAGCAGCGAGGATCAGGGCTTCGAGCAGTACTTC
size: few
V: TRBV9
D: .
J: TRBJ2-7

CDR3: CASSLRRLAGGIQETQYF
DNA: TGTGCCAGCAGCTTACGAAGACTAGCGGGGGGGATCCAAGAGACCCAGTACTTC
size: few
V: TRBV7-2
D: TRBD2
J: TRBJ2-5

CDR3: CASSLGGGAREQYF
DNA: TGTGCCAGCAGTTTGGGCGGGGGGGCCCGTGAGCAGTACTTC
size: few
V: TRBV28
D: TRBD2
J: TRBJ2-7

CDR3: CASSSGTGDLSQPQHF
DNA: TGTGCCAGCAGTTCAGGGACAGGGGATCTCAGTCAGCCCCAGCATTTT
size: .
V: TRBV27
D: TRBD1
J: TRBJ1-5

CDR3: CASRQDGINSPLHF
DNA: TGTGCCAGCAGACAGGACGGAATTAATTCACCCCTCCACTTT
size: few
V: TRBV7-2
D: .
J: TRBJ1-6

CDR3: CAWTWTGMLGGYTF
DNA: TGTGCCTGGACCTGGACAGGGATGTTAGGTGGCTACACCTTC
size: .
V: TRBV30
D: TRBD1
J: TRBJ1-2

CDR3: CASSFPENYGYTF
DNA: TGTGCCAGCAGCTTCCCAGAAAACTATGGCTACACCTTC
size: .
V: TRBV5-4
D: .
J: TRBJ1-2

CDR3: CAWSVGSFPFF
DNA: TGTGCCTGGAGTGTAGGGTCTTTTCCGTTCTTC
size: .
V: TRBV30
D: .
J: TRBJ2-1

CDR3: CATSRAGSGIQPQHF
DNA: TGTGCCACCAGCAGAGCTGGCTCAGGGATTCAGCCCCAGCATTTT
size: few
V: TRBV15
D: .
J: TRBJ1-5

CDR3: CASSLGDRVKNYGYTF
DNA: TGCGCCAGCAGCTTGGGCGACAGGGTGAAAAACTATGGCTACACCTTC
size: .
V: TRBV5-1
D: TRBD1
J: TRBJ1-2

CDR3: CASTGTGGYEKLFF
DNA: TGTGCCAGCACTGGGACAGGGGGCTATGAAAAACTGTTTTTT
size: .
V: TRBV28
D: TRBD1
J: TRBJ1-4